A single sample is the source of the 5 T cell receptor beta chains below, sequenced in a study of blood T cell repertoires in COVID-19. Some clones are missing from TCRdb's copy, which holds only in-frame ones; the method was immunoSEQ multiplex PCR. The sample has about 210,000 clones, 65% to 85% seen once; the top ten hold under 3.5%. Sequencing input: peripheral blood. These receptors were taken from a man aged 50-59 years with active or convalescent COVID-19.

The rearrangement joins TRBV6-5 to TRBJ2-3; TRBD2 aligns across 9 bases. After removal of 6 bases from V and 4 bases from J, the junction contained 5 bases not matched to a gene. The CDR3 loop spans 14 amino acids. The V gene's germline CDR1 is MNHEY and CDR2 SVGAGI. The CDR3 reads CASSRGGASDTQYF. DNA for the CDR3: TGTGCCAGCAGCCGCGGGGGGGCCTCAGATACGCAGTATTTT.

The chain uses TRBV7-8 and TRBJ1-2; D ambiguous. Germline V gene data show CDR1 as SGHVS and CDR2 as FQNEAQ. Between the trimmed V and J ends, which lost 5 bases and 6 bases, there was a span of 10 bases. This CDR3 is built from 12 residues. The CDR3 bases are TGTGCCAGCAGCCGGGAGCGTGATGGCTACACCTTC. This encodes CASSRERDGYTF.

V is TRBV12-5 and J is TRBJ2-7, with D possibly being TRBD2 (6 bases). CDR1 and CDR2 from the germline V gene are LGHNT and FRNRAP. The CDR3 consists of 12 residues. The V gene lost 3 bases and the J gene lost 5 bases, with 8 bases spanning the gap. The CDR3 nucleotides read TGTGCTAGTGGTTTTTCGGGGGACGAGCAGTACTTC. This gives the protein CASGFSGDEQYF.

This rearrangement joins TRBV9 to TRBJ2-5, with D maybe TRBD2 (5 bases). CDR1 is SGDLS and CDR2 is YYNGEE in the germline V gene. Trimming took 4 bases from V and 6 from J, leaving 10 bases between them. This CDR3 spans 12 amino acids. CDR3 bases: TGTGCCAGCAGCCCCGAGGGAAAGACCCAGTACTTC. Translated: CASSPEGKTQYF. The full variable domain, in which reference TRBV9 and TRBJ2-5 provide the parts outside the CDR3, is DSGVTQTPKHLITATGQRVTLRCSPRSGDLSVYWYQQSLDQGLQFLIQYYNGEERAKGNILERFSAQQFPDLHSELNLSSLELGDSALYFCASSPEGKTQYFGPGTRLLVL.

J is TRBJ2-1 and V is TRBV27, with D possibly matching TRBD1 (6 bases). V was shortened by 7 bases and J by 12 bases, with 22 bases between the two germline ends. There are 14 residues in the CDR3. Looked up from germline, CDR1 is MNHEY and CDR2 is SMNVEV (reference sequence). The CDR3 sequence is CASTTPDRRTRQFF. The CDR3 DNA reads TGTGCCAGCACCACACCGGACAGACGAACCAGGCAGTTCTTC.